The clone carrying this T cell receptor beta chain was seen a single time. Its antigen is unknown. Compared with germline, one end of the junction differs, possibly owing to a read error. This sample was taken from a study of cytomegalovirus exposure and HLA in healthy donors. Overall study findings and caveats: Generally TCR sequences proved uncommon, though certain public TCRs appeared in numerous donors.

60 Vbeta and 13 Jbeta primers were used in PCR. Using immunoSEQ multiplex PCR, the repertoire was profiled, and TCRdb retains in-frame clones only, with some absent. The sample shows more than 110,000 clones, approximately 71% of them seen only once. Donors were ostensibly healthy at sampling, although undocumented immune exposures were probable. The clonotype was recovered from a woman aged 50 to 60 in good health and CMV-seronegative. The sample consisted of PBMCs.

The CDR3 nucleotides read TGTTCCAGCAGCCCCAGACAGGGTTTGAACACTGAAGCTTTCTTT. Residues: CSSSPRQGLNTEAFF. The chain recombines TRBV7-9 with TRBJ1-1; 7 bases agree with TRBD1. CDR1 and CDR2 (germline): SEHNR, FQNEAQ (reference sequence). CDR3 size: 15 residues.